Shown below are 8 T cell receptor beta chains from a single sample sequenced in a study of T cells in Graves' hyperthyroidism and ophthalmopathy. Amplification of TCR beta CDR3 regions used RNA as the template. An initial round of RT-PCR targeting the TCR CDR3 relied on the HTBI primer set. Via MiXCR, TCRdb re-called the multiplex PCR reads, giving one row per CDR3 protein. The table has about 540,000 distinct CDR3 sequences, about half seen once; the top ten hold more than 7%. What was sequenced was peripheral blood or thyroid tissue (not recorded which). These receptors all stem from a woman under 30 with Graves' hyperthyroidism.

This clonotype was seen only once. This sequence joins TRBV2 and TRBJ2-7; TRBD2 matches 8 bases. CDR3 size: 14 residues. Germline V gene data show CDR1 as SNHLY and CDR2 as FYNNEI. The trim removed 7 bases at V and 3 bases at J, leaving 8 bases unmatched. For the CDR3, the DNA is TGTGCCAGCACGGGGACCGGGAGGGACTACGAGCAGTACTTC. Its translation is CASTGTGRDYEQYF.

This clonotype was detected only once. The DNA for the CDR3 is TGTGCCAGCAGCTTGGTTGACAGGGGGCAAGGGCAGCCCCAGCATTTT. It yields the protein CASSLVDRGQGQPQHF. This chain links TRBV5-6 with TRBJ1-5; 10 bases fit TRBD1. Germline CDR1 and CDR2: SGHDT and YYEEEE. This CDR3 is 16 amino acids long. The V gene end was trimmed by 0 bases and the J gene end by 7 bases; junction bases not matched to a gene: 7.

In this sample, this clonotype turned up many times. The chain employs TRBV19 and TRBJ2-7, with D possibly matching TRBD1 (5 bases). The V end was cut by 0 bases, the J end by 3 bases, with 12 bases between. This CDR3 region has 15 residues. The germline gives CDR1 LNHDA, CDR2 SQIVND (reference sequence). Written as DNA, the CDR3 is TGTGCCAGTAGTATAGATCGCGTGCAGGGCTACGAGCAGTACTTC. Its translation is CASSIDRVQGYEQYF. The whole variable domain, filled in from reference TRBV19 and TRBJ2-7, reads DGGITQSPKYLFRKEGQNVTLSCEQNLNHDAMYWYRQDPGQGLRLIYYSQIVNDFQKGDIAEGYSVSREKKESFPLTVTSAQKNPTAFYLCASSIDRVQGYEQYFGPGTRLTVT.

Concerning this clonotype itself: A much larger clone sits a single nucleotide away, making a read error possible. The chain carries TRBV5-1 and TRBJ1-4; TRBD1 might be the D (6 bases). Looked up from germline, CDR1 is SGHRS and CDR2 is YFSETQ. The CDR3 loop spans 15 amino acids. V was cut by 2 bases and J by 8 bases, with 16 bases left in between. The CDR3 DNA reads as TGCGCCAGCAGCTTCGGACGGATGCAGGGGGAAAAACTGTTTTTT. This codes for CASSFGRMQGEKLFF.

This clonotype was counted at least ten times. The rearrangement joins TRBV29-1 to TRBJ2-7; the match to TRBD1 covers 7 bases. The CDR3 covers 13 residues. The germline V gene encodes CDR1 SQVTM and CDR2 ANQGSEA. The junction had 7 bases not matched to a gene; V was cut back by 1 base and J by 7 bases. The CDR3 region is CSVEGDSGEEQYF. The CDR3 DNA reads TGCAGCGTTGAAGGGGACAGTGGAGAGGAGCAGTACTTC.

The chain links TRBV7-2 to TRBJ2-2; TRBD2 matches at 7 bases. V trimming: 8 bases; J trimming: 7 bases; junction bases outside the gene matches: 16. Germline values: CDR1 SGHTA, CDR2 FQGNSA. The CDR3 spans 16 residues. The chain's CDR3 is CASVRAGTAKGGELFF. CDR3 DNA: TGTGCCAGCGTGCGAGCGGGAACCGCCAAGGGCGGGGAGCTGTTTTTT.

This clonotype was seen repeatedly, ten times or more. The chain uses TRBV5-5 and TRBJ2-7, with 10 bases lining up with TRBD1. The trim removed 3 bases at V and 3 bases at J, leaving 12 bases unmatched. This CDR3 has 17 residues. CDR1 and CDR2 (germline): SGHKS, YYEKEE (reference sequence). The CDR3: CASSWEVHRDRGYEQYF. Written as DNA, the CDR3 is TGTGCCAGCAGCTGGGAAGTCCACAGGGACAGGGGCTACGAGCAGTACTTC.

This clonotype was found many times. The V and J genes are TRBV7-2 and TRBJ2-5; tentative D call: TRBD1 (6 bases). Looked up from germline, CDR1 is SGHTA and CDR2 is FQGNSA. This CDR3 comprises 14 residues. V was trimmed by 1 base and J by 1 base, leaving 7 bases between them. The CDR3 here is CASSLGTAQETQYF. The CDR3, as DNA: TGTGCCAGCAGCTTAGGGACAGCCCAAGAGACCCAGTACTTC. Full variable domain (rest looked up from reference TRBV7-2 and TRBJ2-5): GAGVSQSPSNKVTEKGKDVELRCDPISGHTALYWYRQSLGQGLEFLIYFQGNSAPDKSGLPSDRFSAERTGGSVSTLTIQRTQQEDSAVYLCASSLGTAQETQYFGPGTRLLVL.